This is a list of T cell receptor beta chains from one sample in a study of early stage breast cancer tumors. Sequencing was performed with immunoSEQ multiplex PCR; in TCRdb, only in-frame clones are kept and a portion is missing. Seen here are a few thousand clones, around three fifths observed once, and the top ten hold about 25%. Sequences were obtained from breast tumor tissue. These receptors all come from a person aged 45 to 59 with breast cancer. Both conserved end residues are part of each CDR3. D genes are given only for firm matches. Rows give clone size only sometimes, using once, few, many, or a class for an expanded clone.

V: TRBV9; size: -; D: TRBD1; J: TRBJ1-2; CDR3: CASSADGTGGPYGYTF; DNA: TGTGCCAGCAGCGCCGACGGAACAGGGGGACCCTATGGCTACACCTTC
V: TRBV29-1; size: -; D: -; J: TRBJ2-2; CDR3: CSVDSQANTGELFF; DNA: TGCAGCGTTGATTCCCAGGCGAACACCGGGGAGCTGTTTTTT
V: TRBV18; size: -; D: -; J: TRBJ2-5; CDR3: CASSPWAKKETQYF; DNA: TGTGCCAGCTCACCATGGGCTAAAAAAGAGACCCAGTACTTC
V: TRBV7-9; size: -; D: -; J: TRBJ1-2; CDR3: CASSLEGRGLDGYTF; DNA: TGTGCCAGCAGCTTAGAAGGGAGGGGTTTAGATGGCTACACCTTC
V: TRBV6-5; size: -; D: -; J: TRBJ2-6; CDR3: CASSYSRSGANVLTF; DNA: TGTGCCAGCAGTTACTCGAGATCTGGGGCCAACGTCCTGACTTTC
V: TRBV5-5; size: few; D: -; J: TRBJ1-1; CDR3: CASSFTSNTEAFF; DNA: TGTGCCAGCAGCTTTACCAGCAACACTGAAGCTTTCTTT
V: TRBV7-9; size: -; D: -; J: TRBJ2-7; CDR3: CASSFLYEQYF; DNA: TGTGCCAGCAGCTTCCTATACGAGCAGTACTTC
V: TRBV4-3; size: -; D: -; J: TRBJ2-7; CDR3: CASSHLRDITYEQYF; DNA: TGCGCCAGCAGCCACCTCCGGGACATAACCTACGAGCAGTACTTC
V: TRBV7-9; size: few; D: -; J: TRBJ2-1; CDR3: CASSLASDYSYNEQFF; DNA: TGTGCCAGCAGCTTAGCTAGCGACTACTCCTACAATGAGCAGTTCTTC
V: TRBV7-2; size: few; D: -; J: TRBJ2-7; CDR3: CASSLATGALFHEQYF; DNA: TGTGCCAGCAGCTTAGCGACGGGGGCTTTGTTTCACGAGCAGTACTTC
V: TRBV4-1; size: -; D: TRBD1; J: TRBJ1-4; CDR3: CASSRGTGDEKLFF; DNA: TGCGCCAGCAGCCGGGGGACAGGAGATGAAAAACTGTTTTTT
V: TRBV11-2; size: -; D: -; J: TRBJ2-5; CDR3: CASSLGQEETQYF; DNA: TGTGCCAGCAGCTTGGGACAAGAAGAGACCCAGTACTTC